Presented here are 3 T cell receptor beta chains from one specimen sequenced in a study of T cell changes during pregnancy in multiple sclerosis. TCRdb's copy holds only in-frame clones and misses some; the assay was immunoSEQ multiplex PCR. The table has tens of thousands of clones, roughly 91% seen once; the top ten hold 6% to 7.5%. The sequenced sample was CD8+ T cells from peripheral blood mononuclear cells, obtained in the second trimester of pregnancy. The receptors derive from a female donor with multiple sclerosis, enrolled in a pregnancy study.

The rearrangement joins TRBV7-9 to TRBJ2-1; TRBD1 is a possible D gene (5 bases). The ends were cut back, 4 bases at V and 3 bases at J, with 7 bases in the middle. CDR3 size: 13 residues. The germline V gene encodes CDR1 SEHNR and CDR2 FQNEAQ (reference sequence). CDR3 nucleotides: TGTGCCAGCAGCTCAGACAGCTACAATGAGCAGTTCTTC. It codes for CASSSDSYNEQFF.

This clone was seen a single time. The chain employs TRBV5-1 and TRBJ2-1; TRBD2 might be the D (5 bases). The CDR3 has 16 amino acids. CDR1 SGHRS and CDR2 YFSETQ come from the germline V gene. The V end lost 0 bases, the J end lost 6 bases, and 16 bases lay between the germline ends. The CDR3 nucleotides are TGCGCCAGCAGCTTGGTCCCAGGAGGTACGATCAATGAGCAGTTCTTC. Protein: CASSLVPGGTINEQFF.

This rearrangement joins TRBV27 to TRBJ1-1, with D tentatively TRBD1 (5 bases). Germline CDR1 and CDR2: MNHEY and SMNVEV (reference sequence). The CDR3 is 17 amino acids. Trimming took off 0 bases at V and 1 base at J, with 15 bases between the two ends. The CDR3 is CASSLSIQAQGNTEAFF. The CDR3 DNA is TGTGCCAGCAGTTTATCCATCCAGGCCCAGGGGAACACTGAAGCTTTCTTT.